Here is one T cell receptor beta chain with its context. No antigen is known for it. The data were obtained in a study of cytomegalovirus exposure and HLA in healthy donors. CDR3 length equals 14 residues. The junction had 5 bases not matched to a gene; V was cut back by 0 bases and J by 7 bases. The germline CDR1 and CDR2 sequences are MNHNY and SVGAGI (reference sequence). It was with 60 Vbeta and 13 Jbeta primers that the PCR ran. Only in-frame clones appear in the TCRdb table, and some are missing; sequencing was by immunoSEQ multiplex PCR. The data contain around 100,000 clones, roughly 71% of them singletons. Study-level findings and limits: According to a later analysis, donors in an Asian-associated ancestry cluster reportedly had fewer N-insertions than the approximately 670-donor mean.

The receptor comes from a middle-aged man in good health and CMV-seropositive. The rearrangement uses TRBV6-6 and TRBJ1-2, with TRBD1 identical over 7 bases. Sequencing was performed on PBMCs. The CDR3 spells CASSYSTGARGYTF. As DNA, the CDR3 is TGTGCCAGCAGTTACTCTACAGGGGCTCGTGGCTACACCTTC.